The present T cell receptor beta chain was sequenced within a study of CD8+CD57+ T cells in acquired aplastic anemia. Study in general: Sorted cells (CD4+ and CD8+) yielded DNA amounts that averaged about 3.1 ug. General study points: Patients shared some 30 CD8+ CDR3 sequences with controls.

CDR3 length: 13 amino acids. V lost 4 bases, J lost 4 bases, and 10 bases lay in between. Looked up from germline, CDR1 is SGHVS and CDR2 is FNYEAQ. In regard to this clonotype: Antigen specificity is unknown.

The use of genomic DNA as template underpinned the TCR beta VDJ and CDR3 profiling. TCRdb itself ran the reads through MiXCR, one entry per CDR3 protein. The table has some 190,000 distinct CDR3 sequences, just over 45% seen once; the top ten hold 2.5% to 3.5%. The V call is TRBV7-6, the J call TRBJ1-1, with D maybe TRBD1 (5 bases). The clonotype comes from a human donor in good health. Source material: sorted CD4+, CD8+, or CD8+CD57+ T cells (not recorded which) from PBMCs. For the CDR3, the DNA is TGTGCCAGCAGCTCGGGGCGTAGCACTGAAGCTTTCTTT. It codes for CASSSGRSTEAFF. The complete variable domain, with remaining parts taken from reference TRBV7-6 and TRBJ1-1, reads GAGVSQSPRYKVTKRGQDVALRCDPISGHVSLYWYRQALGQGPEFLTYFNYEAQQDKSGLPNDRFSAERPEGSISTLTIQRTEQRDSAMYRCASSSGRSTEAFFGQGTRLTVV.